This T cell receptor beta chain was obtained from a study of blood T cell repertoires in COVID-19. In the original workflow: Amplification of reference gene primers provided the estimated nucleated cell counts. Generated by immunoSEQ multiplex PCR, the TCRdb table keeps only in-frame clones and is missing some. From that table come the V and J calls and clone size; the DNA was used to work out D and trimming. Counted here are roughly 340,000 clones, almost 90% occurring once; the ten biggest clones make up about 7%. The clonotype was recovered from a woman in her 70s with COVID-19, enrolled during active disease. What was sequenced was peripheral blood.

CDR3 sequence: CASSSTTQDTNYGYTF. CDR3 DNA: TGTGCCAGCAGCTCCACAACCCAGGACACCAACTATGGCTACACCTTC. V and J are TRBV28 and TRBJ1-2, with a weak D call TRBD1 (5 bases). V was trimmed by 6 bases and J by 2 bases, leaving 19 bases between them. This CDR3 spans 16 amino acids. CDR1 and CDR2 from the germline V gene are MDHEN and SYDVKM.